These 10 T cell receptor beta chains came from one sample sequenced in a study of cytomegalovirus exposure and HLA in healthy donors. Data came from immunoSEQ multiplex PCR; TCRdb stores just in-frame clones and leaves some out. The data contain under 150,000 clones, approximately 85% of them seen just once; the ten biggest clones take up approximately 1.5%. The sample comprised PBMCs. All receptors derive from a woman in her 30s in good health and CMV-seronegative.

V and J are TRBV5-1 and TRBJ2-7; D possibly corresponds to TRBD2 (5 bases). V was trimmed by 0 bases and J by 5 bases, leaving 12 bases between them. The length of the CDR3 is 14 residues. From germline, CDR1 is SGHRS and CDR2 YFSETQ. The CDR3, as DNA: TGCGCCAGCAGCTTGGACCTCGGGGTGAACGAGCAGTACTTC. Translating gives CASSLDLGVNEQYF.

This chain connects TRBV2 to TRBJ2-3, with D uncertain. Trimming took off 4 bases at V and 2 bases at J, with 7 bases between the two ends. This CDR3 contains 13 residues. The germline V gene has CDR1 SNHLY and CDR2 FYNNEI. The CDR3 bases are TGTGCCAGCAGTGCTACCTTCACAGATACGCAGTATTTT. Residues: CASSATFTDTQYF.

The CDR3 coding sequence is TGTGCCACCAGGGGGTACGGGAATAATGAAAAACTGTTTTTT. Protein sequence: CATRGYGNNEKLFF. The rearrangement links TRBV10-3 to TRBJ1-4; 7 positions match TRBD1. Per the germline V gene, CDR1 is ENHRY and CDR2 is SYGVKD. The CDR3 is 14 residues long. V lost 10 bases, J lost 4 bases, and 9 bases stayed unmatched.

In nucleotides, the CDR3 is TGCGCCAGCAGCGGCGGACTAGCGGGGGCGCCTTCCTACAATGAGCAGTTCTTC. This encodes CASSGGLAGAPSYNEQFF. The chain employs TRBV5-1 and TRBJ2-1; TRBD2 agrees at 13 bases. Per germline, CDR1 SGHRS and CDR2 YFSETQ. J was trimmed by 1 base and V by 4 bases; bases with no gene match: 8. This CDR3 contains 18 residues.

The V and J genes are TRBV7-2 and TRBJ1-2; D gene ambiguous. The V gene's germline CDR1 is SGHTA and CDR2 FQGNSA. The germline V and J ends were trimmed by 1 base and 4 bases, with 10 bases remaining between them. This CDR3 contains 14 residues. The CDR3 region is CASSLGPQVYGYTF. DNA for the CDR3: TGTGCCAGCAGCTTAGGGCCACAAGTCTATGGCTACACCTTC.

The chain has TRBV5-1 and TRBJ1-1; 8 bases align to TRBD1. V gave up 4 bases and J gave up 3 bases; unmatched junction bases: 11. CDR1 and CDR2 from the germline V gene are SGHRS and YFSETQ. The CDR3 is 16 amino acids. The CDR3, as DNA: TGCGCCAGCAGCCAACGTGGGGACAGGTTCGACACTGAAGCTTTCTTT. Translation: CASSQRGDRFDTEAFF. The full variable domain, with the rest looked up from reference TRBV5-1 and TRBJ1-1, is KAGVTQTPRYLIKTRGQQVTLSCSPISGHRSVSWYQQTPGQGLQFLFEYFSETQRNKGNFPGRFSGRQFSNSRSEMNVSTLELGDSALYLCASSQRGDRFDTEAFFGQGTRLTVV.

The chain combines TRBV11-1 with TRBJ2-3; D is ambiguous. This CDR3 has 12 residues. Germline CDR1 is SGHAT and CDR2 is FQDESV (reference sequence). Trimming took off 5 bases at V and 5 bases at J, with 8 bases between the two ends. This CDR3 is CASSPNRDTQYF. CDR3 in DNA: TGTGCCAGCAGCCCGAACAGAGATACGCAGTATTTT.

This chain uses TRBV4-1 with TRBJ1-2; 8 positions match TRBD1. With 2 bases clipped from V and 7 bases from J, the junction kept 9 bases outside the gene matches. The V gene's germline CDR1 is MGHRA and CDR2 YSYEKL. There are 15 residues in the CDR3. CDR3 coding DNA: TGCGCCAGCAGCCAACGCGGGACAGGTGATTTTGGCTACACCTTC. It specifies CASSQRGTGDFGYTF.

The CDR3 DNA reads as TGTGCCAGCAGTTCCTCCCCGGGGGGGTACGAGCAGTACTTC. This encodes CASSSSPGGYEQYF. The chain combines TRBV27 with TRBJ2-7; 8 nucleotides align to TRBD2. The length of the CDR3 is 14 residues. Trimming took 4 bases from V and 4 from J; bases not matched to a gene: 6. The V gene's germline CDR1 is MNHEY and CDR2 SMNVEV (reference sequence).

This rearrangement joins TRBV7-2 to TRBJ1-2, with 7 bases fitting TRBD1. Losses at the gene ends were 4 bases for V and 4 bases for J; bases not matched to a gene: 3. Germline assignment: CDR1 SGHTA and CDR2 FQGNSA. This CDR3 is 13 amino acids long. CDR3 sequence: CASSSRDSYGYTF. The CDR3 DNA follows: TGTGCCAGCAGCTCCCGGGACAGCTATGGCTACACCTTC.